These 23 T cell receptor beta chains were sequenced from one sample in a study of T-cell memory formation after mild COVID-19. TCRdb analysed the 5' RACE reads with MiXCR anew, one entry per CDR3 protein. The sample lists 250,000 to 300,000 distinct CDR3 sequences, under 20% occurring once. Input material: PBMCs or a T cell subset sorted from them (not recorded which). Source of these receptors: a young man who had mild COVID-19 (a few samples of this study predate the infection). Cell type and time point are not known.

This clonotype was seen a handful of times. The chain uses TRBV7-2 and TRBJ2-1; unclear D gene. The CDR3 spans 13 residues. The V end was cut by 4 bases, the J end by 7 bases, with 11 bases between. The germline V gene encodes CDR1 SGHTA and CDR2 FQGNSA. The CDR3 DNA reads as TGTGCCAGCAGCTGGGCAGTTTCGAATGAGCAGTTCTTC. Translated: CASSWAVSNEQFF.

This clonotype appeared once. The rearrangement uses TRBV20-1 and TRBJ2-3; D might be TRBD1 (6 bases). Germline V gene sequence: CDR1 DFQATT, CDR2 SNEGSKA (reference sequence). V was pared by 4 bases and J by 4 bases, with 12 bases between. This CDR3 contains 13 residues. The CDR3 reads CSAIKTGPDTQYF. The CDR3 DNA sequence: TGCAGTGCTATAAAAACAGGGCCAGATACGCAGTATTTT.

This clonotype was seen at least ten times. The CDR3 spells CASSSSSYGYTF. The CDR3 DNA reads as TGTGCCAGCAGTTCCTCTTCTTATGGCTACACCTTC. The chain joins TRBV28 to TRBJ1-2; D call uncertain. The V gene's germline CDR1 is MDHEN and CDR2 SYDVKM. The CDR3 length is 12 residues. Trimming removed 4 bases from V and 5 bases from J, with 8 bases in between.

The sample holds a few counts of this clonotype. The genes are TRBV9 and TRBJ2-1, with D possibly matching TRBD2 (5 bases). CDR3 size: 16 residues. With 0 bases removed from V and 1 base from J, the gap between germline ends came to 11 bases. Per germline, CDR1 SGDLS and CDR2 YYNGEE. The CDR3 nucleotides are TGTGCCAGCAGCGTAGCTGTCCGGGGTTCCTACAATGAGCAGTTCTTC. Its protein is CASSVAVRGSYNEQFF.

The chain joins TRBV25-1 to TRBJ2-7; D remains unclear. Trimming removed 4 bases from V and 5 bases from J, with 12 bases in between. Germline V gives CDR1 MGHDK, CDR2 SYGVNS. The CDR3 is 13 residues long. The chain's CDR3 is CASSGQAPNEQYF. The CDR3 nucleotides are TGTGCCAGCAGTGGGCAGGCCCCCAACGAGCAGTACTTC.

This clonotype was seen many times. The chain combines TRBV29-1 with TRBJ1-4, with 7 bases fitting TRBD1. The ends lost 5 bases at V and 7 bases at J; junction bases unmatched: 7. The CDR3 runs to 13 residues. Germline CDR1 and CDR2: SQVTM and ANQGSEA. CDR3 residues: CSVRDSGGEKLFF. The CDR3 region has the DNA TGCAGCGTTAGGGACAGCGGAGGTGAAAAACTGTTTTTT.

This chain links TRBV3-1 with TRBJ1-5; D unclear. CDR1 and CDR2 from the germline V gene are LGHDT and YNNKEL (reference sequence). This CDR3 is 14 amino acids long. The V end was cut by 4 bases, the J end by 9 bases, with 16 bases between. CDR3 amino acids: CASSLQLVSRPQHF. The CDR3 DNA sequence: TGTGCCAGCAGCCTCCAACTAGTAAGTAGGCCCCAGCATTTT. Looking up the rest from reference TRBV3-1 and TRBJ1-5 gives the full variable domain: DTAVSQTPKYLVTQMGNDKSIKCEQNLGHDTMYWYKQDSKKFLKIMFSYNNKELIINETVPNRFSPKSPDKAHLNLHINSLELGDSAVYFCASSLQLVSRPQHFGDGTRLSIL.

The J gene is TRBJ2-1, the V gene TRBV5-1; 7 nucleotides match TRBD1. CDR1 SGHRS and CDR2 YFSETQ come from the germline V gene. V dropped 4 bases and J dropped 0; count of bases not matched to a gene: 4. The CDR3 has 15 residues. The CDR3 spells CASSVNRGSYNEQFF. The CDR3 DNA reads TGCGCCAGCAGCGTGAACAGGGGCTCCTACAATGAGCAGTTCTTC. Complete variable domain (other parts from reference TRBV5-1 and TRBJ2-1): KAGVTQTPRYLIKTRGQQVTLSCSPISGHRSVSWYQQTPGQGLQFLFEYFSETQRNKGNFPGRFSGRQFSNSRSEMNVSTLELGDSALYLCASSVNRGSYNEQFFGPGTRLTVL.

A few counts support this clonotype. The genes are TRBV20-1 and TRBJ2-5; D is perhaps TRBD1 or TRBD2 (5 bases each). Germline V gives CDR1 DFQATT, CDR2 SNEGSKA (reference sequence). The CDR3 contains 13 residues. V dropped 1 base and J dropped 2 bases, with 8 bases sitting between them. The DNA of the CDR3 is TGCAGTGCTAGAGCGGGGCAGCAAGAGACCCAGTACTTC. Protein sequence: CSARAGQQETQYF.

This chain links TRBV12-3 or TRBV12-4 with TRBJ2-7; D remains unclear. This CDR3 has 12 amino acids. V lost 5 bases, J lost 7 bases, and 12 bases lay in between. CDR3 coding DNA: TGTGCCAGCAGTCTTGGGCCGAGGGAGCAGTACTTC. As protein: CASSLGPREQYF.

This clonotype appeared a few times. J is TRBJ1-2 and V is TRBV21-1; the listed D gene, TRBD1, was not tested against the DNA. TRBV21-1 counts as a pseudogene. The CDR3 loop spans 16 amino acids. The CDR3 DNA is TGTGCCAGCAGCAAAGCGCGGGGGGCTCTGGGCTATGGCTACACCTTC. Translation gives CASSKARGALGYGYTF.

This sequence joins TRBV30 and TRBJ1-1; no definite D call. Looked up from germline, CDR1 is GTSNPN and CDR2 is SVGIG (reference sequence). There are 10 residues in the CDR3. Trimming left V 5 bases short and J 4 bases short, with 5 bases between. CDR3 protein: CAWAGTEAFF. In nucleotides, the CDR3 is TGTGCCTGGGCGGGCACTGAAGCTTTCTTT.

The CDR3 region has the DNA TGCGCCAGCAGCTTGATTTCGGACAGGGCCAACGTCCTGACTTTC. This encodes CASSLISDRANVLTF. The V gene is TRBV5-1, the J gene TRBJ2-6; the D gene is possibly TRBD1 (5 bases). The CDR3 contains 15 residues. The V end lost 1 base, the J end lost 5 bases, and 10 bases lay between the germline ends. Per the germline V gene, CDR1 is SGHRS and CDR2 is YFSETQ. Filled out from reference TRBV5-1 and TRBJ2-6, the complete variable domain reads KAGVTQTPRYLIKTRGQQVTLSCSPISGHRSVSWYQQTPGQGLQFLFEYFSETQRNKGNFPGRFSGRQFSNSRSEMNVSTLELGDSALYLCASSLISDRANVLTFGAGSRLTVL.

This clonotype was counted a few times. The chain recombines TRBV2 with TRBJ1-4; D unresolved. The germline V gene encodes CDR1 SNHLY and CDR2 FYNNEI. This CDR3 is 11 amino acids long. V was clipped by 1 base and J by 11 bases, with 5 bases between them. CDR3 protein: CASSEGDKLFF. CDR3 DNA: TGTGCCAGCAGTGAAGGGGATAAACTGTTTTTT.

The V gene is TRBV29-1, the J gene TRBJ1-3; D gene unclear. The germline gives CDR1 SQVTM, CDR2 ANQGSEA. CDR3 length equals 11 residues. V shed 4 bases and J shed 4 bases, with 5 bases lying between them. The CDR3 sequence: CSVGTGNTIYF. The CDR3 region has the DNA TGCAGCGTTGGAACAGGAAACACCATATATTTT.

This clonotype was picked up a small number of times. The gene calls are TRBV7-9 and TRBJ1-5; tentative D call: TRBD1 (5 bases). V was pared by 7 bases and J by 4 bases, with 14 bases between. Germline lookup yields CDR1 SEHNR and CDR2 FQNEAQ (reference sequence). CDR3 length: 14 residues. Here the CDR3 reads CASTNGGVNQPQHF. The CDR3 nucleotides read TGTGCCAGCACCAATGGGGGGGTTAATCAGCCCCAGCATTTT.

In its sample, this clonotype was seen a few times. V is TRBV7-9 and J is TRBJ2-4, with 8 positions matching TRBD1. This CDR3 region has 16 residues. V shed 4 bases, J shed 1 base, and the junction held 6 bases outside the gene matches. The germline V gene encodes CDR1 SEHNR and CDR2 FQNEAQ (reference sequence). The CDR3 is CASSSWTGNAKNIQYF. For the CDR3, the DNA is TGTGCCAGCAGCTCTTGGACAGGGAACGCCAAAAACATTCAGTACTTC.

This chain joins TRBV18 and TRBJ2-3; D is undetermined. Germline V gene sequence: CDR1 KGHSH, CDR2 LQKENI. The CDR3 loop spans 15 amino acids. The ends were cut back, 3 bases at V and 2 bases at J, with 12 bases in the middle. The DNA for the CDR3 is TGTGCCAGCTCACCCATGGGCGGAGACACAGATACGCAGTATTTT. It translates to CASSPMGGDTDTQYF.

This clonotype was counted at least ten times. V gene TRBV4-3 combines with J gene TRBJ1-6, with unresolved D. Germline CDR1 reads LGHNA; CDR2 reads YSLEER. The V and J ends lost 3 bases and 10 bases respectively, with 13 bases between them. The CDR3 has 14 residues. The CDR3 is CASSQAGLVSPLHF. CDR3 coding DNA: TGCGCCAGCAGCCAGGCGGGATTAGTATCACCCCTCCACTTT.

This clonotype turned up a few times. The chain employs TRBV10-3 and TRBJ2-2, with D unresolved. CDR3 length: 17 residues. V was pared by 0 bases and J by 5 bases, with 16 bases between. CDR1 and CDR2 from the germline V gene are ENHRY and SYGVKD. Here the CDR3 reads CAISESMAPSRTGELFF. CDR3 nucleotides: TGTGCCATCAGTGAGTCCATGGCACCGTCGCGGACCGGGGAGCTGTTTTTT.

The chain combines TRBV19 with TRBJ1-4, with unresolved D. Trimming took 6 bases from V and 5 from J, leaving 7 bases between them. CDR1 and CDR2 from the germline V gene are LNHDA and SQIVND (reference sequence). This CDR3 has 12 residues. The CDR3 DNA is TGTGCCAGTAGGCTGCTGAATGAAAAACTGTTTTTT. Its translation: CASRLLNEKLFF.

This clonotype was counted only a few times. This sequence joins TRBV7-2 and TRBJ1-2, with 8 positions matching TRBD1. The CDR3 is 14 residues long. V lost 4 bases, J lost 5 bases, and 6 bases stayed unmatched. In germline, CDR1 is SGHTA, CDR2 FQGNSA. Here the CDR3 reads CASSSGQGGYGYTF. In nucleotides, the CDR3 is TGTGCCAGCAGCTCCGGACAGGGTGGTTATGGCTACACCTTC.

The chain uses TRBV7-3 and TRBJ2-2; D might be TRBD2 (5 bases). The CDR3 loop spans 15 amino acids. Germline values: CDR1 SGHTA, CDR2 FQGTGA. Trimming took 2 bases from V and 6 from J, leaving 13 bases between them. CDR3 protein: CASSLFGGRPGELFF. Here the CDR3 DNA reads TGTGCCAGCAGCTTATTCGGCGGGCGGCCCGGGGAGCTGTTTTTT.